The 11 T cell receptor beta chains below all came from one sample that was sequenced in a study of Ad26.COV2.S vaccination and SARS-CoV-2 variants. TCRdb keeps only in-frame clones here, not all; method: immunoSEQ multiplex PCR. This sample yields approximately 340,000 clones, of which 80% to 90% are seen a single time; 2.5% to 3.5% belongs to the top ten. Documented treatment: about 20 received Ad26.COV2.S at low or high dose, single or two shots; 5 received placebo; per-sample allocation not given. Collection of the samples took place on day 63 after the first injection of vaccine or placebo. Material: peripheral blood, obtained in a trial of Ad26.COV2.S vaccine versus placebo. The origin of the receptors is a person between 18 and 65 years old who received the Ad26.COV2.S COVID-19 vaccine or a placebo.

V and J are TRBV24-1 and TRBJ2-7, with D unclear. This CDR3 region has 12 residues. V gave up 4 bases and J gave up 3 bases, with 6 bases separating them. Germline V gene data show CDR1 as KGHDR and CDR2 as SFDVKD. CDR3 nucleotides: TGTGCCACCAGTGAGGGCAACTACGAGCAGTACTTC. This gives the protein CATSEGNYEQYF.

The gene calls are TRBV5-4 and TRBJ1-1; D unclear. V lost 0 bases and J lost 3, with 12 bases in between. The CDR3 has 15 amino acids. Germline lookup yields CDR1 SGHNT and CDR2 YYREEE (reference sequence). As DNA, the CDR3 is TGTGCCAGCAGCTTGGGACGGGAGGGTTACACTGAAGCTTTCTTT. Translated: CASSLGREGYTEAFF.

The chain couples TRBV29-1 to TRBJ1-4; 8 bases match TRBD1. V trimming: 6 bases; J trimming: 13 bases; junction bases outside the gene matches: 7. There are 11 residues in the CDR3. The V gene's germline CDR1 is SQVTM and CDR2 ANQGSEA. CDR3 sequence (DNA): TGCAGCGTCGGACAGGGCATGGGACTGTTTTTT. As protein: CSVGQGMGLFF.

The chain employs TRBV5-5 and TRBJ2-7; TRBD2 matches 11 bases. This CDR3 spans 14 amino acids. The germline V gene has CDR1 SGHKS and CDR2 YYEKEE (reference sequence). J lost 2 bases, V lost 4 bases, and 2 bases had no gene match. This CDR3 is CASSMGLAAYEQYF. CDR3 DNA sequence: TGTGCCAGCAGCATGGGACTAGCGGCCTACGAGCAGTACTTC.

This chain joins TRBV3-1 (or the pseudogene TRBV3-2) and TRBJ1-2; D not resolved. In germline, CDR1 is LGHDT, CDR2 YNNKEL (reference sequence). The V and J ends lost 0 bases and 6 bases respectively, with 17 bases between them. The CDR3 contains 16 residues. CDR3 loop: CASSQDLRAPGNGYTF. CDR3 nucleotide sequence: TGTGCCAGCAGCCAAGATTTAAGGGCACCGGGCAATGGCTACACCTTC.

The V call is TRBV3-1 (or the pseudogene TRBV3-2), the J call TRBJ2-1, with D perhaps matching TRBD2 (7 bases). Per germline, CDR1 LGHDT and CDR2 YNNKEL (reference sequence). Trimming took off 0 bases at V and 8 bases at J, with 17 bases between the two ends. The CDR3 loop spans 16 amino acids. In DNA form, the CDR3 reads TGTGCCAGCAGCCAAGATAGGGGGGGGGCCTGGGATGAGCAGTTCTTC. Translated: CASSQDRGGAWDEQFF.

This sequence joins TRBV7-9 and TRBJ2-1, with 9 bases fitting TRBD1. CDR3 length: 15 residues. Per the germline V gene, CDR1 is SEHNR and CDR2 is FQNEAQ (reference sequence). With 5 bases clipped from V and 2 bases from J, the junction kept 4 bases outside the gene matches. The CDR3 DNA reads TGTGCCAGCAGCCACCGGGACAGGGCCTACAATGAGCAGTTCTTC. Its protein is CASSHRDRAYNEQFF.

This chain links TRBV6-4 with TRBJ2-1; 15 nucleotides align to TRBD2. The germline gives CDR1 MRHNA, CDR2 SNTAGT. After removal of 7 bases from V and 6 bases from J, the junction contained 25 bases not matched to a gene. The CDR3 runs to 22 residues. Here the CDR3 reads CASNGSYPGLAGGSPSANEQFF. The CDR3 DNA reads TGTGCCAGCAATGGCTCGTACCCGGGACTAGCGGGGGGCTCCCCGAGTGCCAATGAGCAGTTCTTC.

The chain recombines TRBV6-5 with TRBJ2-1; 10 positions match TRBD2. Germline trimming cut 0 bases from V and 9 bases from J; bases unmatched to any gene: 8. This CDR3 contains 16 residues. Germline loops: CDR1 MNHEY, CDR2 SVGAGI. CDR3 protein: CASSYSSGTSVPEQFF. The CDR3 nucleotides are TGTGCCAGCAGTTACTCTTCCGGGACTAGCGTCCCTGAGCAGTTCTTC.

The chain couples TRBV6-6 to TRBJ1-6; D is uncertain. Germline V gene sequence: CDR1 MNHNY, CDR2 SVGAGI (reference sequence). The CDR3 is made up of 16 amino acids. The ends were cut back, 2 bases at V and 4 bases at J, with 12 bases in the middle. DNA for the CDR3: TGTGCCAGCAGTTACCGTGGCAGTGGGTATAATTCACCCCTCCACTTT. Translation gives CASSYRGSGYNSPLHF.

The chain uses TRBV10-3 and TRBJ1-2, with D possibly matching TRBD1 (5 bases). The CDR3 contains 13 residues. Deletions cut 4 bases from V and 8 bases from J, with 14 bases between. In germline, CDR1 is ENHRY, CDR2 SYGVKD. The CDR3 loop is CAISGGGLEGYTF. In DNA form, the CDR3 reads TGTGCCATCAGTGGGGGGGGTTTGGAAGGCTACACCTTC.